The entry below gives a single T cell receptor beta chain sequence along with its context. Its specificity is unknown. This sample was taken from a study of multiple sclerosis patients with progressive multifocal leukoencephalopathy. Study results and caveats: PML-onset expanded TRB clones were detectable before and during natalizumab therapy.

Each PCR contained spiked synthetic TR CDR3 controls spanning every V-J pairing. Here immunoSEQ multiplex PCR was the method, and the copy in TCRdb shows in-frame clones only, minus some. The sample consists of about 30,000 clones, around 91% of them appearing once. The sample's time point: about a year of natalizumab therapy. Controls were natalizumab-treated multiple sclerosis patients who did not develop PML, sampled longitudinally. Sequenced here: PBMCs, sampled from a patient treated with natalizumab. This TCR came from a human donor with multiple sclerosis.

CDR3 DNA: TGCGCCAACACCACCGGATTCTATGGCTACACCTTC. It specifies CANTTGFYGYTF. The chain couples TRBV10-2 to TRBJ1-2; D unclear. V gave up 10 bases and J gave up 4 bases, with 13 bases separating them. The germline gives CDR1 WSHSY, CDR2 SAAADI. The CDR3 loop spans 12 amino acids.